This TCR beta chain was retrieved from a study of T cell responses to AZD1222 COVID-19 vaccine. Points on this clone: Its antigen remains unidentified.

Libraries were prepared by immunoSEQ multiplex PCR; TCRdb keeps only in-frame clonotypes and omits some of them. The sample holds around 44,000 clones, 80% to 90% seen once. Study outcomes and limitations: Females outnumbered males among donors, who were mostly white British; clonal diversity was possibly underestimated. Rises in breadth and depth of Spike-specific TCRs came after two AZD1222 doses.

Pooled in the analysis were second doses at about 4 or about 12 weeks. The sample was peripheral blood, taken 28 days after the second AZD1222 dose. The clonotype comes from an adult who received the AZD1222 COVID-19 vaccine.

The CDR3 region has the DNA TGCAGCGTTGGGGGCAGGGGCTCTATTCACGAGCAGTACTTC. This encodes CSVGGRGSIHEQYF. This chain connects TRBV29-1 to TRBJ2-7; a weak D match, TRBD1 (6 bases). CDR3 length: 14 residues. Germline-derived CDR1 and CDR2 are SQVTM and ANQGSEA. V dropped 4 bases and J dropped 5 bases, with 18 bases sitting between them.